The clone carrying this TCR beta chain was observed a few times. The sample belongs to a study of OX40 agonist ivuxolimab in advanced cancers. The CDR3 consists of 16 residues. J lost 4 bases, V lost 5 bases, and 5 bases had no gene match. Germline V gene data show CDR1 as LNHDA and CDR2 as SQIVND (reference sequence). TCRdb keeps only in-frame clones here, not all; method: immunoSEQ multiplex PCR. The top ten hold over 4% of the sample, which has around 79,000 clones, 88% seen once. The rearrangement links TRBV19 to TRBJ2-2; 12 nucleotides agree with TRBD2. This sequence originates from an adult with an advanced solid tumor such as melanoma, head and neck, liver or kidney cancer. The sequencing used CD4+ or CD8+ T cells sorted from blood, collected in a trial of the OX40 agonist ivuxolimab. This CDR3 reads CASSSWTSGITGELFF. As DNA, the CDR3 is TGTGCCAGTAGTTCATGGACTAGCGGGATCACCGGGGAGCTGTTTTTT.